A single sample is the source of the 2 T cell receptor beta chains below, sequenced in a study of CXCR3-negative and CXCR3-positive naive CD8 T cells. TRB cDNA was prepared as libraries by UMI-labeled 5' RACE. TCRdb reprocessed the 5' RACE reads, with one entry per CDR3 protein and no DNA. This sample contains about 62,000 distinct CDR3 sequences. The sample comprised naive CXCR3- CD8+ T cells from blood. Noted subset: CD45RO-CCR7+CD27+CD95- naive CD8+ T cells lacking CXCR3 (TNR3-). These receptors were taken from a human donor in good health. Some clones in this sample may be carry-over from other donors' samples.

The V and J genes are TRBV7-9 and TRBJ1-1. The CDR3 totals 12 residues. Germline assignment: CDR1 SEHNR and CDR2 FQNEAQ (reference sequence). The CDR3 is CASSLANSEAFF.

The chain is built from TRBV20-1 and TRBJ2-5; the D gene TCRdb calls, TRBD1, cannot be checked with no DNA. The CDR3 loop spans 14 amino acids. Germline CDR1 and CDR2: DFQATT and SNEGSKA (reference sequence). This CDR3 is CSAIDREGWETQYF.